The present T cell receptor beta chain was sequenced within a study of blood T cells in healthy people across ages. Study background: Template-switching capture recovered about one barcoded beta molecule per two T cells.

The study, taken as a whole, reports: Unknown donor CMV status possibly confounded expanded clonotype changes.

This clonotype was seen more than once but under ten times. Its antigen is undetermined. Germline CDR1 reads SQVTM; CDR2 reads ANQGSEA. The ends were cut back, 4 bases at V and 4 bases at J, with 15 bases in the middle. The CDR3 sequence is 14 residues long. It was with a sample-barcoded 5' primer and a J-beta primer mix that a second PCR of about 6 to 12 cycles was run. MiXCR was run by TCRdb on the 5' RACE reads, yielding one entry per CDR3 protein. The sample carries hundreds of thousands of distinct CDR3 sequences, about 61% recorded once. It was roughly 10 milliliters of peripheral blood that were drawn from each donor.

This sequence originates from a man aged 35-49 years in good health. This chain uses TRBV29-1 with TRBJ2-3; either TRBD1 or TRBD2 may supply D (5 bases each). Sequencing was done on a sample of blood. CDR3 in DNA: TGCAGCGTTGTTGGGACCTCCGTGGCAGATACGCAGTATTTT. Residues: CSVVGTSVADTQYF.